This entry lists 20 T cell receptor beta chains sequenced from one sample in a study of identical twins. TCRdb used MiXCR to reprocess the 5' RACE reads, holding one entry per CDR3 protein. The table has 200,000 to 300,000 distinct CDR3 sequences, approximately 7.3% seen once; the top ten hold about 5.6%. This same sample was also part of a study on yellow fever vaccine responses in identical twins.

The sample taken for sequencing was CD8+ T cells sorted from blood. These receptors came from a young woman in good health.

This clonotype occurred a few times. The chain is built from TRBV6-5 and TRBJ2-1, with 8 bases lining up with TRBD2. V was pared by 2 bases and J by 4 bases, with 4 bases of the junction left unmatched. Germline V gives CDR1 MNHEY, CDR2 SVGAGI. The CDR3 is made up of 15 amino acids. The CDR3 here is CASSYAASGYNEQFF. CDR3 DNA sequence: TGTGCCAGCAGTTACGCGGCTAGCGGGTACAATGAGCAGTTCTTC.

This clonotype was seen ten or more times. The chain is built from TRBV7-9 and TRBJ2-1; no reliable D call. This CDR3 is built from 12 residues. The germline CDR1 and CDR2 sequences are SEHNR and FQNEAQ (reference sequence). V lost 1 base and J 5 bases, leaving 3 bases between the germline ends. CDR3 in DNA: TGTGCCAGCAGCTTAGATCACAATGAGCAGTTCTTC. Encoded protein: CASSLDHNEQFF.

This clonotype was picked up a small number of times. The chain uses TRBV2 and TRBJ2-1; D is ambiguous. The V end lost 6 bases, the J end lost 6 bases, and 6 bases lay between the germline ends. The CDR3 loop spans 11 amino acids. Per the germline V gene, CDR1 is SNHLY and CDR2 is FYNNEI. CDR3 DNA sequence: TGTGCCAGCAGGGTCCCCAATGAGCAGTTCTTC. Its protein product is CASRVPNEQFF.

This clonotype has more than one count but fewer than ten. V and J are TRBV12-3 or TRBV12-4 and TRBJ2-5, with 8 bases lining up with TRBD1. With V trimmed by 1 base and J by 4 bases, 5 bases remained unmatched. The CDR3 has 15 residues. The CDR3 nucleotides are TGTGCCAGCAGTTTAGTTGCGACAGGGGCAGAGACCCAGTACTTC. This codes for CASSLVATGAETQYF.

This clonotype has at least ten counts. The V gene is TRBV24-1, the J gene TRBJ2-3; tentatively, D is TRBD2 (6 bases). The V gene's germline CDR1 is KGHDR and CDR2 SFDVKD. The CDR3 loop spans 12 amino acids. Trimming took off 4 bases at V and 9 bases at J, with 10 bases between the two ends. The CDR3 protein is CATSEGGVTQYF. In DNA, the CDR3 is TGTGCCACCAGTGAAGGAGGGGTAACGCAGTATTTT.

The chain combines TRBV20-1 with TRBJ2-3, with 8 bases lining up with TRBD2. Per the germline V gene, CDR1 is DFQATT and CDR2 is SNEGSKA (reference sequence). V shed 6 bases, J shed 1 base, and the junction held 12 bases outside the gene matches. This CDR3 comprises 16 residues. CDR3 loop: CSALGIGGGRTDTQYF. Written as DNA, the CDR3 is TGCAGTGCGCTAGGTATTGGCGGGGGGCGCACAGATACGCAGTATTTT.

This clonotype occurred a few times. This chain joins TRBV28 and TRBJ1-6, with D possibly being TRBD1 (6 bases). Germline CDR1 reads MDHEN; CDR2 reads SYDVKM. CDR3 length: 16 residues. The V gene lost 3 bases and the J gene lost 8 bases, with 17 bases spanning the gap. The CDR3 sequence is CASSFRLGTPDSPLHF. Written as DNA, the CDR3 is TGTGCCAGCAGTTTCCGCCTCGGGACACCCGATTCACCCCTCCACTTT.

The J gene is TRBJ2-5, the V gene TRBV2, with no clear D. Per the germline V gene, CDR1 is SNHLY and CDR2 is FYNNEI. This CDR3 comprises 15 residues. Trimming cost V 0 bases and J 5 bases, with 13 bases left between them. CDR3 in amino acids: CASSEAPGLGETQYF. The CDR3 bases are TGTGCCAGCAGTGAAGCGCCGGGTCTGGGTGAGACCCAGTACTTC. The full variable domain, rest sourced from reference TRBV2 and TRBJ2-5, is EPEVTQTPSHQVTQMGQEVILRCVPISNHLYFYWYRQILGQKVEFLVSFYNNEISEKSEIFDDQFSVERPDGSNFTLKIRSTKLEDSAMYFCASSEAPGLGETQYFGPGTRLLVL.

DNA of the CDR3: TGTGCCAGCAGTAGGCCCCCAGCGGGAGGGCCCGGAAATGAGCAGTTCTTC. It is translated as CASSRPPAGGPGNEQFF. This chain connects TRBV27 to TRBJ2-1; TRBD2 matches 10 bases. V shed 5 bases, J shed 7 bases, and the junction held 14 bases outside the gene matches. The CDR3 runs 17 residues. CDR1 and CDR2 from the germline V gene are MNHEY and SMNVEV (reference sequence).

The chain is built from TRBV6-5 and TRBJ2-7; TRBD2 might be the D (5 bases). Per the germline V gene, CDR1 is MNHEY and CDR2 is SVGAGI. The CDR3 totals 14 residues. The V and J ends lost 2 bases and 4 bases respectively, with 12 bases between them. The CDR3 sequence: CASSYGVGGYEQYV. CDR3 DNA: TGTGCCAGCAGTTACGGGGTAGGAGGTTACGAGCAGTACGTC.

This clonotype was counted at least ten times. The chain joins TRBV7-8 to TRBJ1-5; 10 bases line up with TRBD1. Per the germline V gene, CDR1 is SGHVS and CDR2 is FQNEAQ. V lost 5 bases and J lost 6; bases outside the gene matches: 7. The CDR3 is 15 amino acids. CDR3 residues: CASSTQTGGFQPQHF. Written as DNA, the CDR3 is TGTGCCAGCAGCACCCAGACAGGGGGCTTTCAGCCCCAGCATTTT.

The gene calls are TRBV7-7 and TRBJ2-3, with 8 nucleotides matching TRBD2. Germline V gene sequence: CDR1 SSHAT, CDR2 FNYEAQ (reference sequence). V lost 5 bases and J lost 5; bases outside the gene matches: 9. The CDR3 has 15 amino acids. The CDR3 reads CASSTTGGLQDTQYF. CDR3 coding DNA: TGTGCCAGCAGCACAACGGGGGGGCTTCAAGATACGCAGTATTTT.

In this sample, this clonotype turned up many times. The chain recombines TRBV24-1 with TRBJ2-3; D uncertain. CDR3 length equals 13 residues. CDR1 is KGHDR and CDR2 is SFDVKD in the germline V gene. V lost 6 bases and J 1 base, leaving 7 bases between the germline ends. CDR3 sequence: CATSSAGTDTQYF. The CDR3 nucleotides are TGTGCCACCAGTTCGGCCGGCACAGATACGCAGTATTTT.

CDR3 sequence reads: CASSEGRGGSYEQYV. The CDR3 DNA follows: TGCGCCAGCAGTGAGGGGCGGGGGGGCTCCTACGAGCAGTACGTC. The J gene is TRBJ2-7, the V gene TRBV10-2, with 9 bases lining up with TRBD2. V shed 2 bases and J 0 bases; nucleotides not matched to a gene: 2. Germline lookup yields CDR1 WSHSY and CDR2 SAAADI. CDR3 length: 15 residues.

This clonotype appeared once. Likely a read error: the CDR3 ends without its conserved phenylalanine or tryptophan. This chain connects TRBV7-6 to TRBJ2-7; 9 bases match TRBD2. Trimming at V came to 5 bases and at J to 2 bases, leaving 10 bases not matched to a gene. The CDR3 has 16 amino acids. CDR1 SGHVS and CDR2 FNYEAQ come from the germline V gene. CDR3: CASSPGGTSLTYEQYI. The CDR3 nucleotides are TGTGCCAGCAGCCCCGGGGGGACTAGCCTAACCTACGAGCAGTACATC.

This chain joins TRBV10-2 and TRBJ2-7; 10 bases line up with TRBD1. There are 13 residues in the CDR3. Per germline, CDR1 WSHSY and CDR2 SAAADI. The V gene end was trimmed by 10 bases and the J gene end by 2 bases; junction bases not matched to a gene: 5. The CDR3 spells CATTGTGAYEQYF. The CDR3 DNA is TGCGCCACTACTGGGACAGGGGCCTACGAGCAGTACTTC.

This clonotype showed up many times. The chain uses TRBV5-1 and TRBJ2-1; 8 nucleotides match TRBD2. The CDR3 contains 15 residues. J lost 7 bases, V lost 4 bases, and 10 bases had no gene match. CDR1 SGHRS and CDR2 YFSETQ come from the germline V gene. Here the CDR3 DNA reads TGCGCCAGCAGCCCCGGACTAGCCCGTAAAAATGAGCAGTTCTTC. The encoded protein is CASSPGLARKNEQFF.

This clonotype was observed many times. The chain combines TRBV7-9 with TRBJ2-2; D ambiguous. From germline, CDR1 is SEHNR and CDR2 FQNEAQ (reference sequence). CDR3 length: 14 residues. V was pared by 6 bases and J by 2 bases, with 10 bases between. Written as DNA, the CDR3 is TGTGCCAGCAGACCAACAACCAACACCGGGGAGCTGTTTTTT. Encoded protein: CASRPTTNTGELFF. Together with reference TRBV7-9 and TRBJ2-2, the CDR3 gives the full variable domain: DTGVSQNPRHKITKRGQNVTFRCDPISEHNRLYWYRQTLGQGPEFLTYFQNEAQLEKSRLLSDRFSAERPKGSFSTLEIQRTEQGDSAMYLCASRPTTNTGELFFGEGSRLTVL.

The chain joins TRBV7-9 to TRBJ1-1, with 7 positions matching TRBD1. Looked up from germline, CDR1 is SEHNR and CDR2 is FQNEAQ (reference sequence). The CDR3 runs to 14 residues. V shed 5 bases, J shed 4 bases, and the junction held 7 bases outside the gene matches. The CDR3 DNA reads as TGTGCCAGCAGCCCCAGACAGGGTAGCACTGAAGCTTTCTTT. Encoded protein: CASSPRQGSTEAFF.

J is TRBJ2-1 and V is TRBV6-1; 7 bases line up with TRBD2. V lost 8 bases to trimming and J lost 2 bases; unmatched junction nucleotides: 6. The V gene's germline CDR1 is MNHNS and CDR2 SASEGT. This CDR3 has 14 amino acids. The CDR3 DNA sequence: TGTGCCAGCTGGGTTGGGGGGGCCTACAATGAGCAGTTCTTC. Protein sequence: CASWVGGAYNEQFF.